This T cell receptor (beta chain) appears in the sequencing data of a study of post-analysis software for immune sequencing data. Study-level background: The patients showed relapsing-remitting, secondary progressive and progressive-relapsing multiple sclerosis courses.

A few counts support this clonotype. The antigen is not known. At one of its ends the junction is not consistent with the germline gene, which may arise from a read error. Study-wide points: Significantly decreased normalized Chao1 diversity was recorded for multiple sclerosis patients relative to controls.

Unique molecular identifiers tagged the TCR beta cDNA libraries. Input amounts of 1 to 10 million T cells were used. These gave about 500,000 cDNA molecules, so each molecule approximated one T cell. TCRdb independently ran MiXCR on the PCR reads; one entry per CDR3 protein. The table includes hundreds of thousands of distinct CDR3 sequences, under 70% detected once. Input material: blood. This TCR was sampled from a girl under 18 with multiple sclerosis.

The CDR3 spells CVSSLDSVGVNYGYTF. DNA for the CDR3: TGTGTCAGCAGCTTGGACAGTGTGGGGGTTAACTATGGCTACACCTTC. The J gene is TRBJ1-2, the V gene TRBV5-4; TRBD1 might be the D (6 bases). This CDR3 comprises 16 residues. CDR1 is SGHNT and CDR2 is YYREEE in the germline V gene (reference sequence).